This T cell receptor beta chain was sequenced in a study of blood T cell repertoires in COVID-19. Overall study context: Sources were T cells, B-cell-depleted T cells, or PBMCs; the material itself was cDNA or gDNA.

Germline trimming cut 1 base from V and 4 bases from J; bases unmatched to any gene: 4. Germline V gene lookup returns CDR1 SGHTA and CDR2 FQGTGA. CDR3 length equals 15 residues. Authors' data handling: Reference gene primer amplification gave estimated nucleated cell counts. Here immunoSEQ multiplex PCR was the method, and the copy in TCRdb shows in-frame clones only, minus some. That table gives V, J and clone size, and the DNA gave D and trimming. The table has over 150,000 clones, around 85% seen once. Recruited during active infection, patients (from Seattle) were subsequently followed longitudinally.

Sequencing was carried out using peripheral blood. This chain joins TRBV7-3 and TRBJ2-3, with TRBD1 matching over 8 bases. This clonotype was obtained from a man in his 60s with COVID-19, enrolled during active disease. The CDR3 nucleotides read TGTGCCAGCAGCTTAATGCCAGGGGGCGCAGATACGCAGTATTTT. Its translation is CASSLMPGGADTQYF.